Included here is one T cell receptor (beta chain) sequence, with context. Its antigen is not known. Germline V CDR1 and CDR2: KGHSH, LQKENI. CDR3 length: 17 residues. V was clipped by 3 bases and J by 2 bases, with 18 bases between them. Each cDNA molecule carried a unique molecular identifier. TCRdb reprocessed the 5' RACE reads with MiXCR, giving one entry per CDR3 protein. Seen here are 60,000 or so distinct CDR3 sequences, 8.7% observed once, and the top ten hold approximately 4%. The record originates from a study of early T cells in non-severe SARS-CoV-2 infection. Study details: Unsorted whole-blood RNA was sequenced in bulk, leaving chains unpaired. General observations from the study: A preference for anti-spike CD8 responses marked VDJdb matching, which missed private and CD4 specificities.

This specimen was whole blood, taken at baseline. The rearrangement links TRBV18 to TRBJ2-3; D is possibly TRBD2 (6 bases). This clonotype originated in an adult who was a healthcare worker with PCR-confirmed SARS-CoV-2 infection or an uninfected control (not recorded which). The DNA for the CDR3 is TGTGCCAGCTCACCGAGGGAGGATTTGCTCTTCACAGATACGCAGTATTTT. Its protein is CASSPREDLLFTDTQYF.